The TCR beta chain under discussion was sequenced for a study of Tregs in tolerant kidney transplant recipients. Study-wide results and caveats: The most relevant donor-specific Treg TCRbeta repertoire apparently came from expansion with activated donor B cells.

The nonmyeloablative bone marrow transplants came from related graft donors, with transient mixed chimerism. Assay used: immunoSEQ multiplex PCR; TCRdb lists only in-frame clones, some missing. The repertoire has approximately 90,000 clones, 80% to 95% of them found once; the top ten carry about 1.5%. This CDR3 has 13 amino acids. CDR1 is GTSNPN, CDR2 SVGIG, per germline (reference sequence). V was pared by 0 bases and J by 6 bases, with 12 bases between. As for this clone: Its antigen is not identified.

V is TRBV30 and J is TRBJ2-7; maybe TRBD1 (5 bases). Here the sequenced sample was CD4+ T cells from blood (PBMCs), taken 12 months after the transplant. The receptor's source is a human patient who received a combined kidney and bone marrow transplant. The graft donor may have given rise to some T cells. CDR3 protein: CAWSVRGRGEQYF. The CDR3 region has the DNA TGTGCCTGGAGTGTCCGCGGTAGGGGCGAGCAGTACTTC. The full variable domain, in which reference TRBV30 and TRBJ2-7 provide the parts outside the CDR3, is SQTIHQWPATLVQPVGSPLSLECTVEGTSNPNLYWYRQAAGRGLQLLFYSVGIGQISSEVPQNLSASRPQDRQFILSSKKLLLSDSGFYLCAWSVRGRGEQYFGPGTRLTVT.